In this sample, the clone carrying this TCR beta chain turned up many times. Its antigen is not identified. The data originate from a study of metastatic and nonmetastatic thyroid tumors. The wider study: For malignant and benign thyroid patients, tumor or nodule tissue and blood were the sources whose repertoires were compared. Study results and limitations: The study reportedly found significantly higher TCR beta diversity in malignant thyroid tumors than benign nodules, in blood and tumor.

All patients were untreated before thyroid surgery. Germline values: CDR1 LGHNA, CDR2 YSLEER. This CDR3 is built from 18 residues. V trimming: 0 bases; J trimming: 6 bases; junction bases outside the gene matches: 11. In the original analysis: Differences in CDR3 between clinicopathological groups were drawn on to build a classifier intended to discriminate distant-metastatic papillary thyroid cancer patients. TCRdb redid the clone calls on the PCR reads using MiXCR. The authors' filters were not applied to this entry. This table holds fewer than 35,000 clones, 10% to 13% found once. The chain couples TRBV4-3 to TRBJ2-1, with 10 bases identical to TRBD2. The source material was blood. The sequence derives from a female donor with papillary thyroid cancer or a benign thyroid nodule (not recorded which). Some clones in this sample may be carry-over from other donors' samples. The CDR3 spells CASSQEGTSARGGNEQFF. The CDR3 bases are TGCGCCAGCAGCCAAGAAGGGACTAGCGCCCGGGGGGGCAATGAGCAGTTCTTC.